The 21 T cell receptor beta chains given below trace back to one sample, sequenced in a study of T cell changes during pregnancy in multiple sclerosis. Some clones are missing from TCRdb's copy, which holds only in-frame ones; the method was immunoSEQ multiplex PCR. The sample shows 20,000 to 25,000 clones, approximately 92% of them seen only once. Sequences were derived from CD8+ T cells from peripheral blood mononuclear cells, sampled in the third trimester of pregnancy. Receptors originate from a female donor with multiple sclerosis, enrolled in a pregnancy study.

The chain recombines TRBV7-3 with TRBJ2-1; 11 positions agree with TRBD2. CDR3 length: 16 amino acids. Trimming at V came to 1 base and at J to 7 bases, leaving 6 bases not matched to a gene. Germline CDR1 and CDR2: SGHTA and FQGTGA. The CDR3 protein is CASSLSGSGGANEQFF. CDR3 nucleotide sequence: TGTGCCAGCAGCTTAAGCGGTAGCGGGGGGGCAAATGAGCAGTTCTTC.

The chain uses TRBV28 and TRBJ2-7; 8 nucleotides line up with TRBD1. This CDR3 contains 15 residues. Per the germline V gene, CDR1 is MDHEN and CDR2 is SYDVKM. Trimming removed 7 bases from V and 6 bases from J; junction bases left unmatched: 14. CDR3 nucleotides: TGTGCCAGCACCCACAGGACAGGGACCTACGTCGAGCAGTACTTC. It codes for CASTHRTGTYVEQYF.

Comment on this clone: One end of the junction fails to match germline, which may point to a read error. The J gene is TRBJ1-1, the V gene TRBV9, with 7 positions matching TRBD1. Per the germline V gene, CDR1 is SGDLS and CDR2 is YYNGEE. The CDR3 spans 9 residues. The CDR3 nucleotides are TGTGCCAGCAGGCAGGGGGGCCCTTTT. Its protein is CASRQGGPF.

The chain recombines TRBV15 with TRBJ2-5; tentative D call: TRBD2 (5 bases). This CDR3 comprises 13 residues. V gave up 5 bases and J gave up 6 bases, with 13 bases separating them. Germline CDR1 reads LNHNV; CDR2 reads YYDKDF (reference sequence). CDR3 protein: CATSRILGKTQYF. CDR3 coding DNA: TGTGCCACCAGCCGGATCCTCGGGAAGACCCAGTACTTC.

The V and J genes are TRBV7-9 and TRBJ2-7, with D perhaps matching TRBD2 (6 bases). The CDR3 contains 13 residues. Trimming cost V 5 bases and J 7 bases, with 15 bases left between them. Germline V gene data show CDR1 as SEHNR and CDR2 as FQNEAQ (reference sequence). The CDR3 DNA sequence: TGTGCCAGCAGCCCAGCGGGCCCTAGTGAGCAGTACTTC. Translation: CASSPAGPSEQYF.

The chain joins TRBV7-7 to TRBJ2-7, with 7 bases that match TRBD1. The germline gives CDR1 SSHAT, CDR2 FNYEAQ (reference sequence). Trimming cost V 3 bases and J 5 bases; bases outside gene matches: 7. This CDR3 is 14 amino acids long. The CDR3 loop is CASSFKDRPHEQYF. CDR3 bases: TGTGCCAGCAGCTTCAAGGACAGGCCCCACGAGCAGTACTTC.

In its sample, this clone was seen a few times. The V and J genes are TRBV9 and TRBJ2-7; 11 bases align to TRBD2. The CDR3 is 14 residues long. Germline CDR1 and CDR2: SGDLS and YYNGEE. With V trimmed by 4 bases and J by 7 bases, 7 bases remained unmatched. The chain's CDR3 is CASSPTSGSWEQYF. The CDR3 nucleotides read TGTGCCAGCAGCCCTACTAGCGGGAGCTGGGAGCAGTACTTC.

This chain links TRBV9 with TRBJ2-4; a possible D gene is TRBD2 (5 bases). The germline V gene encodes CDR1 SGDLS and CDR2 YYNGEE. Trimming took off 2 bases at V and 0 bases at J, with 9 bases between the two ends. This CDR3 is 15 amino acids long. In nucleotides, the CDR3 is TGTGCCAGCAGCGTCCGGGGTATAGCCAAAAACATTCAGTACTTC. Translation: CASSVRGIAKNIQYF. The full variable domain, completed using reference TRBV9 and TRBJ2-4, is DSGVTQTPKHLITATGQRVTLRCSPRSGDLSVYWYQQSLDQGLQFLIQYYNGEERAKGNILERFSAQQFPDLHSELNLSSLELGDSALYFCASSVRGIAKNIQYFGAGTRLSVL.

The V and J genes are TRBV6-1 and TRBJ2-7, with 8 bases aligning to TRBD1. This CDR3 is built from 16 residues. V was clipped by 5 bases and J by 6 bases; unmatched bases: 15. From germline, CDR1 is MNHNS and CDR2 SASEGT. CDR3 protein: CASSKERQGYFSEQYF. As DNA, the CDR3 is TGTGCCAGCAGTAAAGAAAGACAGGGGTACTTCTCCGAGCAGTACTTC.

V is TRBV9 and J is TRBJ1-4; D gene uncertain. CDR3 length: 15 amino acids. Germline CDR1 reads SGDLS; CDR2 reads YYNGEE. The germline V and J ends were trimmed by 3 bases and 7 bases, with 16 bases remaining between them. For the CDR3, the DNA is TGTGCCAGCAGCGCCGACGGACTCCCCGGTGAAAAACTGTTTTTT. It is translated as CASSADGLPGEKLFF.

This clone was counted once. The chain combines TRBV10-3 with TRBJ2-7; tentative D call: TRBD1 (6 bases). Trimming took off 3 bases at V and 9 bases at J, with 12 bases between the two ends. This CDR3 is built from 12 residues. Germline V gene sequence: CDR1 ENHRY, CDR2 SYGVKD. CDR3 bases: TGTGCCATCAGTGATAGACAGGACGGGCAGTACTTC. This sequence encodes CAISDRQDGQYF.

The genes are TRBV5-5 and TRBJ1-6, with 7 bases aligning to TRBD1. Unmatched junction bases numbered 7, after V lost 4 bases and J lost 0 bases. Germline assignment: CDR1 SGHKS and CDR2 YYEKEE (reference sequence). The CDR3 length is 17 residues. The chain's CDR3 is CASSREGAFSYNSPLHF. CDR3 nucleotides: TGTGCCAGCAGCCGCGAGGGGGCATTCTCCTATAATTCACCCCTCCACTTT.

CDR3 bases: TGTGCCAGCAGGGGACTAGCGGGAGGTGACGAGCAGTTCTTC. Protein product: CASRGLAGGDEQFF. This rearrangement joins TRBV5-5 to TRBJ2-1; 15 positions match TRBD2. The CDR3 has 14 amino acids. Germline V gene sequence: CDR1 SGHKS, CDR2 YYEKEE (reference sequence). Trimming removed 5 bases from V and 10 bases from J; junction bases left unmatched: 4.

V is TRBV15 and J is TRBJ1-5, with D maybe TRBD1 (5 bases). Looked up from germline, CDR1 is LNHNV and CDR2 is YYDKDF (reference sequence). This CDR3 spans 15 amino acids. The germline V and J ends were trimmed by 0 bases and 7 bases, with 13 bases remaining between them. CDR3 loop: CATSRDREGAQPQHF. The CDR3 region has the DNA TGTGCCACCAGCAGAGATCGAGAAGGGGCCCAGCCCCAGCATTTT.

The rearrangement uses TRBV5-1 and TRBJ1-2, with D hard to call. The V end lost 0 bases, the J end lost 5 bases, and 5 bases lay between the germline ends. CDR3 length equals 12 residues. CDR1 and CDR2 (germline): SGHRS, YFSETQ. The CDR3 DNA is TGCGCCAGCAGCTTGGACAGTTATGGCTACACCTTC. As protein: CASSLDSYGYTF.

The chain employs TRBV9 and TRBJ1-2; D ambiguous. This CDR3 spans 11 amino acids. Germline V gene data show CDR1 as SGDLS and CDR2 as YYNGEE. V was trimmed by 8 bases and J by 8 bases, leaving 13 bases between them. The CDR3 nucleotides are TGTGCCAGTGGAGGATTGGCCGGCTACACCTTC. The encoded protein is CASGGLAGYTF.

The chain combines TRBV9 with TRBJ1-2, with D possibly being TRBD1 (5 bases). With 3 bases removed from V and 2 bases from J, the gap between germline ends came to 14 bases. This CDR3 is built from 15 residues. Germline V gives CDR1 SGDLS, CDR2 YYNGEE. The CDR3 nucleotides read TGTGCCAGCAGCGACCCTCGGGGGTGGAACTATGGCTACACCTTC. This translates into CASSDPRGWNYGYTF.

V is TRBV27 and J is TRBJ2-7, with D tentatively TRBD1 (5 bases). The germline V gene encodes CDR1 MNHEY and CDR2 SMNVEV (reference sequence). Between the trimmed V and J ends, which lost 6 bases and 2 bases, there was a span of 14 bases. The CDR3 is 14 residues long. CDR3 sequence (DNA): TGTGCCAGCAGCTCCCTCGTCAGGGCCTACGAGCAGTACTTC. Residues: CASSSLVRAYEQYF.

The V call is TRBV5-5, the J call TRBJ2-1, with D perhaps TRBD2 (5 bases). Looked up from germline, CDR1 is SGHKS and CDR2 is YYEKEE (reference sequence). This CDR3 region has 14 residues. With 0 bases removed from V and 2 bases from J, the gap between germline ends came to 6 bases. Here the CDR3 reads CASSLELAYNEQFF. The CDR3 DNA follows: TGTGCCAGCAGCTTGGAACTAGCCTACAATGAGCAGTTCTTC.

The CDR3 loop is CASSPSASSYNEQFF. The CDR3 nucleotides read TGTGCCAGCAGCCCTAGCGCGAGCTCCTACAATGAGCAGTTCTTC. The V and J genes are TRBV13 and TRBJ2-1, with a possible D match to TRBD2 (6 bases). Germline-derived CDR1 and CDR2 are PRHDT and FYEKMQ (reference sequence). The length of the CDR3 is 15 residues. V was pared by 5 bases and J by 0 bases, with 11 bases between. The full variable domain, completed using reference TRBV13 and TRBJ2-1, is AAGVIQSPRHLIKEKRETATLKCYPIPRHDTVYWYQQGPGQDPQFLISFYEKMQSDKGSIPDRFSAQQFSDYHSELNMSSLELGDSALYFCASSPSASSYNEQFFGPGTRLTVL.

This chain uses TRBV6-5 with TRBJ1-6, with TRBD1 matching over 7 bases. V lost 0 bases to trimming and J lost 7 bases; unmatched junction nucleotides: 6. The CDR3 extends over 16 amino acids. CDR1 MNHEY and CDR2 SVGAGI come from the germline V gene. CDR3 DNA sequence: TGTGCCAGCAGTTACTCGGTAACAGGGGAGAATTCACCCCTCCACTTT. This codes for CASSYSVTGENSPLHF.